These T cell receptor beta chains were read from a single sample in a study of response to subunit inactivated influenza vaccine. Via MiXCR, TCRdb re-called the RT-PCR reads, giving one row per CDR3 protein. Of approximately 290,000 distinct CDR3 sequences listed, 22% were seen once; the top ten hold 10%. This sample comprised PBMCs from blood, obtained less than 22 months after vaccination. The receptors come from a man aged 50 to 75 who received an inactivated influenza vaccine. Each CDR3 is given with its conserved first and last residue. The D gene is left open where the match is weak. For some rows the clone size is stated as once, few or many, or as a class when expanded; others skip it.

J gene: TRBJ2-2
D gene: TRBD1
clone size: -
V gene: TRBV20-1
CDR3 protein: CSARDPHRGTGELFF
CDR3 DNA: TGCAGTGCTAGAGACCCCCACAGGGGCACCGGGGAGCTGTTTTTT

J gene: TRBJ2-5
D gene: TRBD1
clone size: few
V gene: TRBV5-5
CDR3 protein: CASSQGQVKETQYF
CDR3 DNA: TGTGCCAGCAGCCAAGGACAGGTCAAAGAGACCCAGTACTTC

J gene: TRBJ2-3
D gene: -
clone size: few
V gene: TRBV4-2
CDR3 protein: CASSPVGGDTQYF
CDR3 DNA: TGTGCCAGCAGCCCCGTGGGAGGCGATACGCAGTATTTT

J gene: TRBJ2-2
D gene: TRBD1
clone size: many
V gene: TRBV2
CDR3 protein: CASSGQGTGELFF
CDR3 DNA: TGTGCCAGCAGCGGACAGGGGACCGGGGAGCTGTTTTTT

J gene: TRBJ2-7
D gene: TRBD2
clone size: -
V gene: TRBV7-2
CDR3 protein: CASSSRTSGGETYEQYF
CDR3 DNA: TGTGCCAGCAGCTCCCGGACTAGCGGGGGAGAAACCTACGAGCAGTACTTC

J gene: TRBJ2-3
D gene: TRBD2
clone size: few
V gene: TRBV12-3/TRBV12-4
CDR3 protein: CASSSRLAPTDTQYF
CDR3 DNA: TGTGCCAGCAGTTCAAGACTAGCCCCTACAGATACGCAGTATTTT

J gene: TRBJ1-1
D gene: -
clone size: few
V gene: TRBV20-1
CDR3 protein: CSARQPNTEAFF
CDR3 DNA: TGCAGTGCTAGACAACCGAACACTGAAGCTTTCTTT

J gene: TRBJ2-6
D gene: -
clone size: -
V gene: TRBV5-3
CDR3 protein: CARSLDGSGANVLTF
CDR3 DNA: TGTGCCAGAAGCTTGGACGGCTCTGGGGCCAACGTCCTGACTTTC

J gene: TRBJ1-4
D gene: TRBD1
clone size: few
V gene: TRBV5-1
CDR3 protein: CASSSQSTGAEKLFF
CDR3 DNA: TGCGCCAGCAGCTCGCAATCGACAGGGGCTGAAAAACTGTTTTTT

J gene: TRBJ1-3
D gene: -
clone size: -
V gene: TRBV4-2
CDR3 protein: CASSHRPLAGSGNTIYF
CDR3 DNA: TGTGCCAGCAGCCACCGCCCTCTTGCGGGCTCTGGAAACACCATATATTTT

J gene: TRBJ1-3
D gene: -
clone size: many
V gene: TRBV12-3/TRBV12-4
CDR3 protein: CASRGLQDTIYF
CDR3 DNA: TGTGCCAGCCGGGGATTGCAGGACACCATATATTTT

J gene: TRBJ1-2
D gene: -
clone size: few
V gene: TRBV28
CDR3 protein: CASSLANRVGRGYTF
CDR3 DNA: TGTGCCAGCAGTTTGGCAAACAGGGTTGGTCGAGGCTACACCTTC

J gene: TRBJ2-3
D gene: TRBD2
clone size: -
V gene: TRBV9
CDR3 protein: CASSPGLAGAGVVPVF
CDR3 DNA: TGTGCCAGCAGCCCGGGACTAGCGGGGGCCGGGGTTGTCCCAGTATTT

J gene: TRBJ1-2
D gene: -
clone size: many
V gene: TRBV6-1
CDR3 protein: CASLDWEGIGGYTF
CDR3 DNA: TGTGCCAGCTTAGACTGGGAGGGAATAGGAGGCTACACCTTC

J gene: TRBJ1-5
D gene: TRBD1
clone size: few
V gene: TRBV6-5
CDR3 protein: CASSSLGTVGNQPQHF
CDR3 DNA: TGTGCCAGCAGTTCACTCGGGACAGTTGGTAATCAGCCCCAGCATTTT

J gene: TRBJ2-3
D gene: TRBD2
clone size: -
V gene: TRBV4-3
CDR3 protein: CASSQEAGGPPDTQYF
CDR3 DNA: TGCGCCAGCAGCCAAGAGGCGGGAGGGCCCCCAGATACGCAGTATTTT

J gene: TRBJ1-1
D gene: -
clone size: -
V gene: TRBV12-3/TRBV12-4
CDR3 protein: CASSLAGNTQAFF
CDR3 DNA: TGTGCCAGCAGTTTAGCCGGGAACACTCAAGCTTTCTTT

J gene: TRBJ1-5
D gene: -
clone size: few
V gene: TRBV20-1
CDR3 protein: CSARPAGGRGYSNQPQHF
CDR3 DNA: TGCAGTGCTAGACCCGCCGGGGGCAGGGGATATAGCAATCAGCCCCAGCATTTT

J gene: TRBJ1-1
D gene: TRBD1
clone size: -
V gene: TRBV5-1
CDR3 protein: CASSFRDRATEAFF
CDR3 DNA: TGCGCCAGCAGCTTCCGGGACAGGGCCACTGAAGCTTTCTTT

J gene: TRBJ2-1
D gene: -
clone size: once
V gene: TRBV10-3
CDR3 protein: CAISDLGGNYNEQFF
CDR3 DNA: TGTGCCATCAGTGATTTAGGGGGGAACTACAATGAGCAGTTCTTC